This TCR beta chain was retrieved from a study of memory B cells and T cells in multiple sclerosis. Study-wide results and caveats: Shared clonotype counts depended on differing compartment clone-set sizes and were normalized.

The germline CDR1 and CDR2 sequences are SGHNT and YYREEE (reference sequence). After removal of 0 bases from V and 4 bases from J, the junction contained 9 bases not matched to a gene. CDR3 length: 16 amino acids. Only in-frame clones appear in the TCRdb table, and some are missing; sequencing was by immunoSEQ multiplex PCR. Of 13,000 to 15,000 clones detected, approximately 69% appear once; the ten largest clones hold about 2.3%. As concerns this clone: What it binds is unknown.

Sequencing used memory (CD45RO+) CD4+ T cells from blood. This chain connects TRBV5-4 to TRBJ1-2; 7 nucleotides align to TRBD1. The receptor was derived from a human donor with multiple sclerosis. The CDR3 DNA follows: TGTGCCAGCAGCTTGGCAACAGGGGCTCCCTTCTATGGCTACACCTTC. Its translation: CASSLATGAPFYGYTF.